The clone carrying this T cell receptor (beta chain) appeared a single time. Other DNA sequences in the sample encode the same CDR3. The data were obtained in a study of cytomegalovirus exposure and HLA in healthy donors. CDR1 is KGHSH and CDR2 is LQKENI in the germline V gene. V was clipped by 6 bases and J by 3 bases; unmatched bases: 5. This CDR3 comprises 14 residues. PCR amplification relied on 60 Vbeta primers (plus 13 Jbeta primers). TCRdb's copy holds only in-frame clones and misses some; the assay was immunoSEQ multiplex PCR. The sample has about 130,000 clones; roughly 88% are singletons. This receptor was identified in a man over 45 in good health and CMV-seronegative. The sequenced material came from PBMCs. The V call is TRBV18, the J call TRBJ2-7, with TRBD1 identical over 10 bases. The CDR3 loop is CASSPGTGDYEQYF. CDR3 sequence (DNA): TGTGCCAGCTCGCCAGGGACAGGGGACTACGAGCAGTACTTC.